This record concerns one T cell receptor beta chain sequence. The CDR3 has 14 residues. Germline lookup yields CDR1 MNHNY and CDR2 SVGAGI (reference sequence). Between the trimmed V and J ends, which lost 2 bases and 0 bases, there was a span of 5 bases. The entry originates in a study of blood T cell repertoires in COVID-19. The wider study: The United States, Italy and Spain were the sources of the acute and convalescent COVID-19 samples.

Original processing notes: Estimates of nucleated cell counts were drawn from the amplification of reference gene primers. The protocol was immunoSEQ multiplex PCR, while the TCRdb copy is restricted to in-frame clones and leaves out a portion. V, J and clone size derive from that table, while D and trimming were established from the DNA sequence. The table has 80,000 to 100,000 clones, about four fifths seen once. The sample consisted of peripheral blood. This chain uses TRBV6-6 with TRBJ1-3; no clear D gene. The clonotype comes from a man aged 70 or older with acute or convalescent COVID-19. For the CDR3, the DNA is TGTGCCAGCAGTTACGGCTTCTCTGGAAACACCATATATTTT. It yields the protein CASSYGFSGNTIYF.